The 18 T cell receptor beta chains reported below all come from one sample, sequenced in a study of blood T cell repertoires in COVID-19. Using immunoSEQ multiplex PCR, the repertoire was profiled, and TCRdb retains in-frame clones only, with some absent. The sample holds 90,000 or so clones; around 84% are singletons and the top ten take 25%. The specimen was peripheral blood. These receptors all stem from a man aged 55 to 70 with acute or convalescent COVID-19.

The genes are TRBV4-1 and TRBJ1-2, with D unclear. Germline CDR1 reads MGHRA; CDR2 reads YSYEKL. V was pared by 3 bases and J by 7 bases, with 15 bases between. CDR3 length equals 14 residues. In DNA, the CDR3 is TGCGCCAGCAGCCATCCCCCGGCGGGGTTTGGCTACACCTTC. Its translation is CASSHPPAGFGYTF.

The V gene is TRBV18, the J gene TRBJ1-1, with D possibly being TRBD1 (5 bases). Germline lookup yields CDR1 KGHSH and CDR2 LQKENI. V dropped 3 bases and J dropped 5 bases, with 10 bases sitting between them. The CDR3 is made up of 13 amino acids. The CDR3 protein is CASSPGGKTEAFF. The CDR3 region has the DNA TGTGCCAGCTCACCGGGGGGTAAGACTGAAGCTTTCTTT.

The CDR3: CASSMEAVDNSPLHF. The CDR3 DNA is TGTGCCAGTAGTATGGAGGCAGTCGATAATTCACCCCTCCACTTT. The chain joins TRBV19 to TRBJ1-6; D is ambiguous. The germline V gene has CDR1 LNHDA and CDR2 SQIVND (reference sequence). CDR3 length: 15 amino acids. V lost 3 bases to trimming and J lost 5 bases, with 11 bases between them. The full variable domain, rest sourced from reference TRBV19 and TRBJ1-6, is DGGITQSPKYLFRKEGQNVTLSCEQNLNHDAMYWYRQDPGQGLRLIYYSQIVNDFQKGDIAEGYSVSREKKESFPLTVTSAQKNPTAFYLCASSMEAVDNSPLHFGNGTRLTVT.

V and J are TRBV3-1 (or the pseudogene TRBV3-2) and TRBJ1-2, with D uncertain. V was shortened by 1 base and J by 0 bases, with 9 bases between the two germline ends. Per the germline V gene, CDR1 is LGHDT and CDR2 is YNNKEL (reference sequence). The CDR3 is made up of 15 amino acids. CDR3: CASSQGVQANYGYTF. In DNA form, the CDR3 reads TGTGCCAGCAGCCAAGGCGTGCAAGCTAACTATGGCTACACCTTC.

The chain carries TRBV5-6 and TRBJ1-3; D is ambiguous. Germline V gene data show CDR1 as SGHDT and CDR2 as YYEEEE. The CDR3 runs to 14 residues. V lost 2 bases to trimming and J lost 4 bases, with 10 bases between them. DNA for the CDR3: TGTGCCAGCAGCTTCCTGGGCTCCGGAAACACCATATATTTT. Amino acid sequence: CASSFLGSGNTIYF. The full variable domain, its missing parts supplied by reference TRBV5-6 and TRBJ1-3, is DAGVTQSPTHLIKTRGQQVTLRCSPKSGHDTVSWYQQALGQGPQFIFQYYEEEERQRGNFPDRFSGHQFPNYSSELNVNALLLGDSALYLCASSFLGSGNTIYFGEGSWLTVV.

The CDR3 bases are TGTGCCAGCAGCTTAGGGGCTGATCGTAATTCACCCCTCCACTTT. This sequence encodes CASSLGADRNSPLHF. The gene calls are TRBV7-9 and TRBJ1-6; D is unclear. The germline V gene has CDR1 SEHNR and CDR2 FQNEAQ (reference sequence). This CDR3 region has 15 residues. Trimming stripped 1 base from V and 6 bases from J, with 10 bases between.

The genes are TRBV9 and TRBJ2-1; 10 bases match TRBD2. Germline trimming cut 3 bases from V and 3 bases from J; bases unmatched to any gene: 12. CDR3 size: 18 residues. Germline V lookup: CDR1 SGDLS, CDR2 YYNGEE. The CDR3 protein is CASSARRAGGLLYNEQFF. The CDR3 DNA reads as TGTGCCAGCAGCGCCCGAAGAGCGGGGGGGCTTCTCTACAATGAGCAGTTCTTC.

The chain uses TRBV14 and TRBJ2-7; TRBD2 aligns across 8 bases. There are 15 residues in the CDR3. Germline CDR1 SGHDN, CDR2 FVKESK. J gave up 0 bases and V 4 bases, and 5 bases lay outside the gene matches. The CDR3, as DNA: TGTGCCAGCAGCCTAGGGGGGACTAGCTCCTACGAGCAGTACGTC. This codes for CASSLGGTSSYEQYV.

In this sample, this clone turned up a few times. The V gene is TRBV5-1, the J gene TRBJ1-2; 9 bases line up with TRBD1. In germline, CDR1 is SGHRS, CDR2 YFSETQ. There are 18 residues in the CDR3. V dropped 4 bases and J dropped 4; count of bases not matched to a gene: 17. CDR3 DNA: TGCGCCAGCAGCCAGGACTCCGGGACAGGGAGGCATAGCTATGGCTACACCTTC. It specifies CASSQDSGTGRHSYGYTF. Full variable domain (rest looked up from reference TRBV5-1 and TRBJ1-2): KAGVTQTPRYLIKTRGQQVTLSCSPISGHRSVSWYQQTPGQGLQFLFEYFSETQRNKGNFPGRFSGRQFSNSRSEMNVSTLELGDSALYLCASSQDSGTGRHSYGYTFGSGTRLTVV.

This clone was seen just once. V is TRBV6-5 and J is TRBJ1-6; D uncertain. The CDR3 consists of 15 residues. V was clipped by 6 bases and J by 3 bases, with 12 bases between them. Germline V lookup: CDR1 MNHEY, CDR2 SVGAGI. CDR3 in amino acids: CASRDGGLYNSPLHF. The CDR3 coding sequence is TGTGCCAGCAGGGATGGAGGTCTCTATAATTCACCCCTCCACTTT.

The chain carries TRBV21-1 and TRBJ1-4; the D call TRBD1 from the table was never checked on the DNA. TRBV21-1 is noted as a pseudogene. The CDR3 consists of 16 residues. This CDR3 is CANPWMGPGSNEKLFF. In nucleotides, the CDR3 is TGTGCCAACCCCTGGATGGGCCCAGGGTCTAATGAAAAACTGTTTTTT.

The chain has TRBV5-1 and TRBJ1-4; the match to TRBD1 covers 11 bases. In germline, CDR1 is SGHRS, CDR2 YFSETQ. The CDR3 loop spans 18 amino acids. V was pared by 0 bases and J by 9 bases, with 13 bases of the junction left unmatched. The CDR3 DNA reads as TGCGCCAGCAGCTTGGCCATAAATCCGGACAGGGGGCATAAAAAACTGTTTTTT. This codes for CASSLAINPDRGHKKLFF.

This sequence joins TRBV6-2 or TRBV6-3 and TRBJ2-7; D is possibly TRBD1 (6 bases). The CDR3 has 14 amino acids. The V gene lost 6 bases and the J gene lost 0 bases, with 12 bases spanning the gap. Germline V lookup: CDR1 MNHEY, CDR2 SVGEGT. CDR3 sequence reads: CASSPTGYSYEQYF. The CDR3, as DNA: TGTGCCAGCAGCCCGACAGGTTACTCCTACGAGCAGTACTTC.

The gene calls are TRBV6-5 and TRBJ1-1; 7 bases fit TRBD1. V shed 0 bases and J 3 bases; nucleotides not matched to a gene: 4. The CDR3 runs 15 residues. Per the germline V gene, CDR1 is MNHEY and CDR2 is SVGAGI. CDR3 DNA sequence: TGTGCCAGCAGTTACTCGCCAGGGGGGCACACTGAAGCTTTCTTT. Residues: CASSYSPGGHTEAFF.

Here the CDR3 DNA reads TGTGCCAGCAGCCCCCTCAGGGTTTCAGCAGAGACCCAGTACTTC. Translated, it gives CASSPLRVSAETQYF. This chain links TRBV7-2 with TRBJ2-5, with TRBD1 as a possible D gene (5 bases). Germline loops: CDR1 SGHTA, CDR2 FQGNSA. The CDR3 has 15 residues. V was trimmed by 5 bases and J by 4 bases, leaving 17 bases between them.

The rearrangement uses TRBV18 and TRBJ2-5; the match to TRBD1 covers 9 bases. J gave up 3 bases and V 4 bases, and 12 bases lay outside the gene matches. The CDR3 totals 17 residues. Germline V CDR1 and CDR2: KGHSH, LQKENI. The CDR3 coding sequence is TGTGCCAGCTCACTTCTCCCGGACAGGGGAGGGGAAGAGACCCAGTACTTC. Its protein is CASSLLPDRGGEETQYF.

V is TRBV5-8 and J is TRBJ1-5; 7 bases are shared with TRBD1. Germline values: CDR1 SGHTS, CDR2 YDEGEE. Trimming cost V 5 bases and J 4 bases; bases outside gene matches: 3. This CDR3 has 13 residues. DNA for the CDR3: TGTGCCAGCAGGAAGACAGGGAATCAGCCCCAGCATTTT. Protein: CASRKTGNQPQHF.

The chain carries TRBV28 and TRBJ1-1; 9 positions match TRBD1. The CDR3 has 15 residues. Trimming at V came to 8 bases and at J to 5 bases, leaving 12 bases not matched to a gene. Germline loops: CDR1 MDHEN, CDR2 SYDVKM. This CDR3 is CASLRRGQGGTEAFF. Written as DNA, the CDR3 is TGTGCCAGCCTACGGAGGGGACAGGGTGGTACTGAAGCTTTCTTT.